Presented here are 6 T cell receptor beta chains from one specimen sequenced in a study of vaccination and CD4 T cells after COVID-19. Treatment here: roughly 10-day PBMC culture with coronavirus spike peptide pools or control peptides (ViraFEST assay). What these receptors recognize is not known. At the Johns Hopkins FTIC core, DNA taken from cultured CD4+ T cells was sequenced by way of the Oncomine TCR Beta short-read assay. TCRdb called the PCR reads again in MiXCR, with one record for every CDR3 protein. The sample holds some 3,200 distinct CDR3 sequences; around 19% are singletons and the top ten take approximately 25%. The source material was CD4+ T cells from blood, cultured in vitro. Every receptor here comes from a human donor who had recovered from COVID-19.

This clonotype was detected only a few times. V and J are TRBV28 and TRBJ1-2; no clear D. The CDR3 length is 17 residues. The germline V gene encodes CDR1 MDHEN and CDR2 SYDVKM. Trimming shortened V by 4 bases and J by 0 bases, and 18 bases separated the two germline ends. Here the CDR3 DNA reads TGTGCCAGCAGTTCCATGTTGGACCGTGTCGCTAACTATGGCTACACCTTC. This gives the protein CASSSMLDRVANYGYTF.

The J gene is TRBJ2-1, the V gene TRBV2, with 12 bases that match TRBD2. With V trimmed by 7 bases and J by 12 bases, 16 bases remained unmatched. The CDR3 is 16 residues long. Germline V CDR1 and CDR2: SNHLY, FYNNEI. CDR3 protein: CASNPRAGTSGLGQFF. CDR3 coding DNA: TGTGCCAGCAATCCCAGGGCCGGGACTAGCGGGTTGGGGCAGTTCTTC. Full variable domain (outside the CDR3, taken from reference TRBV2 and TRBJ2-1): EPEVTQTPSHQVTQMGQEVILRCVPISNHLYFYWYRQILGQKVEFLVSFYNNEISEKSEIFDDQFSVERPDGSNFTLKIRSTKLEDSAMYFCASNPRAGTSGLGQFFGPGTRLTVL.

The chain is built from TRBV20-1 and TRBJ2-7; 8 nucleotides match TRBD1. CDR3 length: 13 amino acids. With V trimmed by 4 bases and J by 0 bases, 2 bases remained unmatched. From germline, CDR1 is DFQATT and CDR2 SNEGSKA (reference sequence). CDR3 bases: TGCAGTGCTACCAGGGGGCTCTCCTACGAGCAGTACTTC. Its translation is CSATRGLSYEQYF.

DNA for the CDR3: TGTGCCAGCAGCTTAGGGGTAGGGACAGATACGCAGTATTTT. Its protein is CASSLGVGTDTQYF. V gene TRBV7-2 combines with J gene TRBJ2-3; D gene uncertain. Trimming removed 1 base from V and 3 bases from J, with 8 bases in between. The CDR3 has 14 amino acids. Per germline, CDR1 SGHTA and CDR2 FQGNSA.

This chain connects TRBV6-1 to TRBJ2-6; 7 bases align to TRBD1. Germline V gene lookup returns CDR1 MNHNS and CDR2 SASEGT. The CDR3 covers 18 residues. J was trimmed by 0 bases and V by 4 bases; bases with no gene match: 9. The CDR3 nucleotides read TGTGCCAGCAGTGTATGGGACAGAGGCTACTCTGGGGCCAACGTCCTGACTTTC. It specifies CASSVWDRGYSGANVLTF.

There are a few counts of this clonotype. Germline is not matched at one junction end, which may reflect a read error. V is TRBV6-5 and J is TRBJ2-6; a possible D gene is TRBD1 (6 bases). Germline CDR1 is MNHEY and CDR2 is SVGAGI. This CDR3 is built from 20 residues. The CDR3: CASGYRDLSWGASGANVLTF. The CDR3 bases are TGTGCCAGCGGTTACAGGGATTTGAGTTGGGGAGCCTCTGGGGCCAACGTCCTGACTTTC.